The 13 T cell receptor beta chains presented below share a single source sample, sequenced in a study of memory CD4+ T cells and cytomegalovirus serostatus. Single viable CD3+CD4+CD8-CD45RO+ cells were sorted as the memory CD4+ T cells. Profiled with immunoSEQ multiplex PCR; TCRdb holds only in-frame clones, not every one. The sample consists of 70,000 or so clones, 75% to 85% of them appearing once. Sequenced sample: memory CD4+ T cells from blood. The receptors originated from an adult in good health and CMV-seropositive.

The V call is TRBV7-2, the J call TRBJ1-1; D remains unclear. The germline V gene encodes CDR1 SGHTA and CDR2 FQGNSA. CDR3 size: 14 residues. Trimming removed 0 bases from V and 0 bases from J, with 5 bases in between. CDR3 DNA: TGTGCCAGCAGCTTAGCCAACATGAACACTGAAGCTTTCTTT. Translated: CASSLANMNTEAFF.

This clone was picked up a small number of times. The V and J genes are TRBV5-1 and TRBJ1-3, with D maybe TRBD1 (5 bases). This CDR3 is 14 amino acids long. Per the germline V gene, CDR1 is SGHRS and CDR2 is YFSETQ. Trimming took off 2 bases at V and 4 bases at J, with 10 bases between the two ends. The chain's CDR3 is CASSFGAGGNTIYF. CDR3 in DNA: TGCGCCAGCAGCTTTGGGGCCGGAGGAAACACCATATATTTT.

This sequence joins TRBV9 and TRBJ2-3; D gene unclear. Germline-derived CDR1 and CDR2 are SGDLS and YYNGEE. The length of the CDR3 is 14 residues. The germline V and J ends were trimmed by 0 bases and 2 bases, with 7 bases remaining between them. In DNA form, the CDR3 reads TGTGCCAGCAGCGTAGGGCAAGTCACAGATACGCAGTATTTT. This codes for CASSVGQVTDTQYF.

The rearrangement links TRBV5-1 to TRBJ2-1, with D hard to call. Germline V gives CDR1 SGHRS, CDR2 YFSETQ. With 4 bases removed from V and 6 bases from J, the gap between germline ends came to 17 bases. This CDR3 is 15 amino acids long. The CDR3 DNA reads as TGCGCCAGCAGCCAGACACAAGACCAATTCAATGAGCAGTTCTTC. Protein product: CASSQTQDQFNEQFF.

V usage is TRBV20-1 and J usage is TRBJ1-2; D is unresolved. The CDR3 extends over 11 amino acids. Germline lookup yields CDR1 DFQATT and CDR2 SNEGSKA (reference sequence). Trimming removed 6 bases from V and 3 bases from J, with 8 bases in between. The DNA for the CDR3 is TGCAGTGCCCAAGCGGACTATGGCTACACCTTC. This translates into CSAQADYGYTF.

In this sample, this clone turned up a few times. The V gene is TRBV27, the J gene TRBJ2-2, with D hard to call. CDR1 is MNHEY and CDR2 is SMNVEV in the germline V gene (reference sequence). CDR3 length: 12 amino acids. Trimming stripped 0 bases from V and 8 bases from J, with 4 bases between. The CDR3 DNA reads TGTGCCAGCAGTTTATCAGGAGGGGAGCTGTTTTTT. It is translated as CASSLSGGELFF.

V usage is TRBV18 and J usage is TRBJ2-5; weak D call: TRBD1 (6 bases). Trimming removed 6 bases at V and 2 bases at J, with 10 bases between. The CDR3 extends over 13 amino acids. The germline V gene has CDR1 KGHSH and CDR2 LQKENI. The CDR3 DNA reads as TGTGCCAGCTCCCAAGGACAGCAAGAGACCCAGTACTTC. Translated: CASSQGQQETQYF.

CDR3 amino acids: CASSPDGEFGEKLFF. The DNA for the CDR3 is TGTGCCAGCTCACCCGATGGGGAGTTCGGTGAAAAACTGTTTTTT. V and J are TRBV18 and TRBJ1-4; D unclear. The CDR3 length is 15 residues. The germline V and J ends were trimmed by 3 bases and 7 bases, with 15 bases remaining between them. Germline CDR1 and CDR2: KGHSH and LQKENI. Variable domain in full (rest from reference TRBV18 and TRBJ1-4): NAGVMQNPRHLVRRRGQEARLRCSPMKGHSHVYWYRQLPEEGLKFMVYLQKENIIDESGMPKERFSAEFPKEGPSILRIQQVVRGDSAAYFCASSPDGEFGEKLFFGSGTQLSVL.

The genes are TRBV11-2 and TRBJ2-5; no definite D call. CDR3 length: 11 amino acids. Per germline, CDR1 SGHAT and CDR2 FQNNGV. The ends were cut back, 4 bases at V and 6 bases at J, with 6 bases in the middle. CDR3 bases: TGTGCCAGCAGCTCCGGACAGACCCAGTACTTC. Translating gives CASSSGQTQYF.

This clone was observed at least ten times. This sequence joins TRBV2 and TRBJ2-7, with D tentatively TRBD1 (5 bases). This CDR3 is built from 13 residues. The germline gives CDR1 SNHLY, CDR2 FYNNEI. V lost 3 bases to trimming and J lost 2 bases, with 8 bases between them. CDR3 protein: CASSETDTYEQYV. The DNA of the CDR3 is TGTGCCAGCAGTGAGACAGATACCTACGAGCAGTACGTC.

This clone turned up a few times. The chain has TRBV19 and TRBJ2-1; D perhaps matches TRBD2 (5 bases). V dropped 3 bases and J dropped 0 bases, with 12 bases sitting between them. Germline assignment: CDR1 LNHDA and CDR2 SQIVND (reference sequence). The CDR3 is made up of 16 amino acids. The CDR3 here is CASSIAGDSSYNEQFF. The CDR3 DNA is TGTGCCAGTAGTATTGCGGGCGATAGCTCCTACAATGAGCAGTTCTTC.

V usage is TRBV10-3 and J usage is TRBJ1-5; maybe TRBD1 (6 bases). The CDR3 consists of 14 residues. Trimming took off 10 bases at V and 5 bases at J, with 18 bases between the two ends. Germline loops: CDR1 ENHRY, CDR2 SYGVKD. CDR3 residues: CATRGSGSHQPQHF. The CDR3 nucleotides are TGTGCCACCAGGGGCTCAGGGTCCCATCAGCCCCAGCATTTT.

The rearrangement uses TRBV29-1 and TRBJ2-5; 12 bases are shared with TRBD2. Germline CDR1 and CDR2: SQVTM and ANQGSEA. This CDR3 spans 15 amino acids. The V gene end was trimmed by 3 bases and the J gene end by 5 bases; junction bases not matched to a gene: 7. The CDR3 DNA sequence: TGCAGCGTTGATCTAGCGGGGGGGTTGGGTGAGACCCAGTACTTC. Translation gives CSVDLAGGLGETQYF. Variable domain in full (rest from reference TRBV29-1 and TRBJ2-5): SAVISQKPSRDICQRGTSLTIQCQVDSQVTMMFWYRQQPGQSLTLIATANQGSEATYESGFVIDKFPISRPNLTFSTLTVSNMSPEDSSIYLCSVDLAGGLGETQYFGPGTRLLVL.